What follows are 28 T cell receptor beta chains derived from one specimen sequenced in a study of cytomegalovirus exposure and HLA in healthy donors. Amplification used 60 Vbeta primers and 13 Jbeta primers. Sequencing was performed with immunoSEQ multiplex PCR; in TCRdb, only in-frame clones are kept and a portion is missing. The sample consists of some 98,000 clones, more than 60% of them appearing once. Sequenced material: PBMCs. These receptors came from a man aged 50-60 years in good health and CMV-seronegative.

The sample holds a few counts of this clone. V gene TRBV6-4 combines with J gene TRBJ2-3, with a possible D match to TRBD2 (6 bases). Germline lookup yields CDR1 MRHNA and CDR2 SNTAGT. The CDR3 consists of 14 residues. V was shortened by 4 bases and J by 1 base, with 9 bases between the two germline ends. The CDR3 is CASSVVAGTDTQYF. The CDR3 nucleotides read TGTGCCAGCAGTGTGGTAGCGGGCACAGATACGCAGTATTTT.

The chain recombines TRBV28 with TRBJ1-5; 7 nucleotides align to TRBD1. CDR3 length: 14 amino acids. Germline V gives CDR1 MDHEN, CDR2 SYDVKM. The ends lost 7 bases at V and 3 bases at J; junction bases unmatched: 6. CDR3 sequence: CASTLGQNNQPQHF. CDR3 bases: TGTGCCAGCACTCTGGGACAGAACAATCAGCCCCAGCATTTT.

The rearrangement joins TRBV5-6 to TRBJ2-1; TRBD2 matches 9 bases. Germline assignment: CDR1 SGHDT and CDR2 YYEEEE. This CDR3 is 14 amino acids long. V lost 0 bases and J lost 7; bases outside the gene matches: 2. CDR3 DNA sequence: TGTGCCAGCAGCTTGGGACTAGCGGCAAATGAGCAGTTCTTC. It encodes CASSLGLAANEQFF.

CDR3 sequence reads: CASSYSSSYEQYF. The CDR3 bases are TGTGCCAGCAGTTATTCGAGCTCCTACGAGCAGTACTTC. The chain is built from TRBV6-5 and TRBJ2-7; D is unresolved. The CDR3 is made up of 13 amino acids. Germline V gives CDR1 MNHEY, CDR2 SVGAGI. V lost 3 bases and J lost 0, with 6 bases in between.

This chain connects TRBV10-3 to TRBJ1-4; weak D call: TRBD1 (6 bases). This CDR3 comprises 19 residues. The germline V gene encodes CDR1 ENHRY and CDR2 SYGVKD. V lost 10 bases, J lost 0 bases, and 27 bases lay in between. Here the CDR3 DNA reads TGTGCCACGAGGGCCATTAAGGGACACCCAACTTCAACTAATGAAAAACTGTTTTTT. It codes for CATRAIKGHPTSTNEKLFF.

The rearrangement joins TRBV6-5 to TRBJ2-7, with 8 bases matching TRBD1. V lost 2 bases to trimming and J lost 3 bases; unmatched junction nucleotides: 9. This CDR3 is 16 amino acids long. The V gene's germline CDR1 is MNHEY and CDR2 SVGAGI. CDR3: CASSYLRGPRRYEQYF. In DNA form, the CDR3 reads TGTGCCAGCAGTTACCTCAGGGGGCCCAGGCGCTACGAGCAGTACTTC.

This clone was observed once. This chain connects TRBV7-3 to TRBJ1-1; 10 bases align to TRBD1. The CDR3 totals 15 residues. CDR1 and CDR2 (germline): SGHTA, FQGTGA. Trimming removed 5 bases from V and 6 bases from J; junction bases left unmatched: 9. CDR3 sequence reads: CASSRDRGPRSEAFF. CDR3 nucleotide sequence: TGTGCCAGCAGCCGAGACAGGGGGCCCCGGTCTGAAGCTTTCTTT.

This clone has more than one count but fewer than ten. This sequence joins TRBV2 and TRBJ2-4, with a possible D match to TRBD2 (6 bases). Trimming removed 0 bases from V and 1 base from J, with 13 bases in between. Per germline, CDR1 SNHLY and CDR2 FYNNEI. The length of the CDR3 is 17 residues. Here the CDR3 DNA reads TGTGCCAGCAGTGAAGCAGGCCCGGGACTGGCCAAAAACATTCAGTACTTC. Amino acids: CASSEAGPGLAKNIQYF.

This rearrangement joins TRBV19 to TRBJ2-2; 8 nucleotides align to TRBD1. This CDR3 contains 15 residues. V shed 3 bases and J 5 bases; nucleotides not matched to a gene: 5. Germline CDR1 and CDR2: LNHDA and SQIVND (reference sequence). The CDR3 loop reads CASSMQGAGTGELFF. The CDR3 DNA sequence: TGTGCCAGTAGTATGCAGGGGGCGGGGACCGGGGAGCTGTTTTTT.

V gene TRBV29-1 combines with J gene TRBJ2-3; maybe TRBD2 (6 bases). Trimming left V 4 bases short and J 5 bases short, with 16 bases between. CDR1 is SQVTM, CDR2 ANQGSEA, per germline. CDR3 length: 14 amino acids. CDR3 nucleotide sequence: TGCAGCGTTGGGACTGGCGGGGTGGTAGATACGCAGTATTTT. It encodes CSVGTGGVVDTQYF.

The chain has TRBV7-3 and TRBJ2-5; 8 bases are a match to TRBD1. This CDR3 spans 14 amino acids. The V and J ends lost 2 bases and 3 bases, in that order; junction bases with no gene match: 2. Germline V CDR1 and CDR2: SGHTA, FQGTGA. CDR3 bases: TGTGCCAGCAGCTTACAGGGGGCTGAAGAGACCCAGTACTTC. Amino acids: CASSLQGAEETQYF.

V usage is TRBV6-5 and J usage is TRBJ2-3, with TRBD1 as a possible D gene (5 bases). V was trimmed by 7 bases and J by 0 bases, leaving 5 bases between them. Per the germline V gene, CDR1 is MNHEY and CDR2 is SVGAGI. CDR3 length: 12 amino acids. The CDR3 bases are TGTGCCAGCAAGGGGAGCACAGATACGCAGTATTTT. This codes for CASKGSTDTQYF.

In nucleotides, the CDR3 is TGCAGCGCTTACGTGTTGCGACAGGGGGTTTACGAGCAGTACTTC. Protein sequence: CSAYVLRQGVYEQYF. The rearrangement uses TRBV29-1 and TRBJ2-7; 9 bases line up with TRBD1. This CDR3 spans 15 amino acids. The germline V gene has CDR1 SQVTM and CDR2 ANQGSEA. The V gene end was trimmed by 7 bases and the J gene end by 4 bases; junction bases not matched to a gene: 14.

The CDR3 region has the DNA TGTGCCACCACCTCCGGTGAGACAGTCTACAATGAGCAGTTCTTC. It yields the protein CATTSGETVYNEQFF. This chain links TRBV15 with TRBJ2-1; TRBD1 might be the D (5 bases). The germline V gene encodes CDR1 LNHNV and CDR2 YYDKDF (reference sequence). The CDR3 length is 15 residues. Trimming removed 7 bases at V and 3 bases at J, with 16 bases between.

This clone has more than one count but fewer than ten. The chain employs TRBV18 and TRBJ1-1; a possible D gene is TRBD1 (6 bases). CDR1 and CDR2 (germline): KGHSH, LQKENI. V was clipped by 2 bases and J by 5 bases, with 9 bases between them. The CDR3 sequence is 13 residues long. CDR3 protein: CASSPAGDTEAFF. Written as DNA, the CDR3 is TGTGCCAGCTCACCAGCAGGGGATACTGAAGCTTTCTTT.

This clone was seen more than once but under ten times. The chain uses TRBV4-2 and TRBJ1-2, with 8 bases fitting TRBD1. CDR1 is LGHNA, CDR2 YNFKEQ, per germline. The CDR3 consists of 15 residues. J gave up 4 bases and V 5 bases, and 9 bases lay outside the gene matches. This CDR3 reads CASSRQGIPSYGYTF. The CDR3 bases are TGTGCCAGCAGCAGACAGGGGATCCCTAGCTATGGCTACACCTTC.

This chain joins TRBV11-1 and TRBJ2-7; 9 nucleotides line up with TRBD1. Germline CDR1 is SGHAT and CDR2 is FQDESV (reference sequence). The CDR3 extends over 14 amino acids. The V segment lost 1 base and the J segment 7 bases; nucleotides outside the gene matches: 5. CDR3 protein: CASSLGTGVREQYF. CDR3 DNA: TGTGCCAGCAGCTTAGGGACAGGGGTCCGGGAGCAGTACTTC.

The chain has TRBV9 and TRBJ2-7; 7 nucleotides align to TRBD2. CDR1 SGDLS and CDR2 YYNGEE come from the germline V gene. This CDR3 has 15 amino acids. Germline trimming cut 0 bases from V and 3 bases from J; bases unmatched to any gene: 6. CDR3 sequence reads: CASSVGAGEYYEQYF. CDR3 DNA: TGTGCCAGCAGCGTAGGGGCGGGGGAGTACTACGAGCAGTACTTC.

This clone was picked up a small number of times. The chain is built from TRBV9 and TRBJ1-4; no clear D. CDR1 is SGDLS and CDR2 is YYNGEE in the germline V gene. V lost 4 bases to trimming and J lost 6 bases, with 7 bases between them. There are 12 residues in the CDR3. CDR3 sequence reads: CASSSGYEKLFF. For the CDR3, the DNA is TGTGCCAGCAGCTCCGGGTATGAAAAACTGTTTTTT.

The chain has TRBV18 and TRBJ2-5; D may be TRBD1 (7 bases). The DNA end is more similar to TRBJ2-7, so the J call may be wrong. The CDR3 is 15 residues long. The germline V gene encodes CDR1 KGHSH and CDR2 LQKENI. The CDR3 sequence: CASAPVLEGAHEQYF. CDR3 DNA: TGTGCCAGCGCCCCAGTACTGGAGGGGGCCCACGAGCAGTACTTC.

The V call is TRBV7-9, the J call TRBJ2-3; 9 bases agree with TRBD2. The CDR3 is 19 residues long. Germline V CDR1 and CDR2: SEHNR, FQNEAQ (reference sequence). The V and J ends lost 5 bases and 2 bases, in that order; junction bases with no gene match: 17. CDR3 region: CASSTRPLERGELTDTQYF. The CDR3 DNA follows: TGTGCCAGCAGCACGAGGCCGTTGGAGCGGGGGGAACTCACAGATACGCAGTATTTT.

The rearrangement links TRBV11-1 to TRBJ1-2; no reliable D call. Per the germline V gene, CDR1 is SGHAT and CDR2 is FQDESV (reference sequence). V lost 8 bases to trimming and J lost 0 bases, with 16 bases between them. The CDR3 loop spans 15 amino acids. The CDR3 spells CASARPEEANYGYTF. In nucleotides, the CDR3 is TGTGCCAGCGCTCGCCCGGAGGAAGCTAACTATGGCTACACCTTC.

The chain employs TRBV5-1 and TRBJ1-2; possibly TRBD1 for D (6 bases). V lost 5 bases, J lost 8 bases, and 22 bases lay in between. Germline CDR1 reads SGHRS; CDR2 reads YFSETQ. The length of the CDR3 is 15 residues. CDR3 sequence: CASSRRPGESGGYTF. In DNA form, the CDR3 reads TGCGCCAGCAGTCGCCGGCCAGGGGAATCAGGGGGCTACACCTTC.

This chain uses TRBV28 with TRBJ2-7; TRBD1 matches 8 bases. Trimming removed 6 bases from V and 4 bases from J; junction bases left unmatched: 5. CDR3 length: 13 residues. CDR1 MDHEN and CDR2 SYDVKM come from the germline V gene. CDR3 sequence reads: CASSGQGLYEQYF. CDR3 bases: TGTGCCAGCAGCGGACAGGGCCTTTACGAGCAGTACTTC.

This clone was counted between two and nine times. J is TRBJ2-5 and V is TRBV25-1, with TRBD2 identical over 9 bases. The CDR3 length is 14 residues. V lost 3 bases, J lost 5 bases, and 4 bases stayed unmatched. The V gene's germline CDR1 is MGHDK and CDR2 SYGVNS. The CDR3 DNA reads TGTGCCAGCAGTGAGGGCGGGAGGGCCGAGACCCAGTACTTC. Translation gives CASSEGGRAETQYF.

The chain has TRBV25-1 and TRBJ1-2, with 8 bases that match TRBD1. The V gene's germline CDR1 is MGHDK and CDR2 SYGVNS. Trimming removed 7 bases from V and 1 base from J; junction bases left unmatched: 2. The CDR3 is 13 residues long. The chain's CDR3 is CASTRGRNYGYTF. DNA of the CDR3: TGTGCCAGCACCAGGGGGCGTAACTATGGCTACACCTTC.

This clone was seen only once. The V call is TRBV4-1, the J call TRBJ2-5, with D possibly matching TRBD1 (5 bases). Trimming pared 0 bases from V and 2 bases from J, leaving 7 bases between. The germline CDR1 and CDR2 sequences are MGHRA and YSYEKL. The length of the CDR3 is 14 residues. CDR3 sequence reads: CASSQERGQETQYF. DNA for the CDR3: TGCGCCAGCAGCCAAGAAAGGGGACAAGAGACCCAGTACTTC.

CDR3 sequence reads: CASSPNSDRSYEQYF. DNA of the CDR3: TGTGCCAGCAGCCCGAATTCGGACAGATCCTACGAGCAGTACTTC. This rearrangement joins TRBV7-9 to TRBJ2-7; a weak D match, TRBD1 (6 bases). V dropped 5 bases and J dropped 1 base, with 15 bases sitting between them. This CDR3 contains 15 residues. CDR1 and CDR2 (germline): SEHNR, FQNEAQ (reference sequence).